Listed below are T cell receptor beta chains from one sample, sequenced in a study of CD8+ T cells in alopecia areata. This table comes from immunoSEQ multiplex PCR, and its TCRdb copy is limited to in-frame clones, with some not included. Here the sample spans about 190,000 clones, about 60% being singletons. The sequenced sample was CD4+ T cells sorted from blood, obtained at week 4, from a patient treated with tofacitinib. The receptors stem from a human donor with alopecia areata. Both conserved end residues are part of each CDR3. A D gene is named only where the DNA matches it firmly. A clone size is listed for some rows: how often the clone was seen (once, few, many), or a class if it is expanded.

D gene | J gene | clone size | V gene | CDR3 protein | CDR3 DNA
TRBD1 | TRBJ2-7 | . | TRBV30 | CAWSVLQGAGEQYF | TGTGCCTGGAGTGTACTACAGGGGGCAGGCGAGCAGTACTTC
. | TRBJ2-7 | once | TRBV7-2 | CASTKGGSYEQYF | TGTGCCAGCACCAAAGGGGGCTCCTACGAGCAGTACTTC
. | TRBJ2-2 | . | TRBV4-1 | CASSLEAASSAGELFF | TGCGCCAGCAGCCTCGAAGCGGCTAGCAGTGCCGGGGAGCTGTTTTTT
TRBD1 | TRBJ2-6 | few | TRBV9 | CASSVQGARANVLTF | TGTGCCAGCAGCGTACAGGGGGCGAGGGCCAACGTCCTGACTTTC
. | TRBJ1-2 | . | TRBV5-1 | CASSLQTTYGYTF | TGCGCCAGCAGCTTACAGACCACCTATGGCTACACCTTC
. | TRBJ1-2 | . | TRBV29-1 | CSVRGGAPESYGYTF | TGCAGCGTCCGCGGGGGGGCTCCGGAGAGCTATGGCTACACCTTC
. | TRBJ1-2 | . | TRBV30 | CAWSVQFNYGYTF | TGTGCCTGGAGTGTACAGTTTAACTATGGCTACACCTTC
. | TRBJ1-2 | . | TRBV29-1 | CSVVEGKGGYTF | TGCAGCGTTGTCGAGGGGAAGGGTGGCTACACCTTC
. | TRBJ2-7 | . | TRBV5-1 | CASSLTEDKTYEQYF | TGCGCCAGCAGCTTGACCGAGGACAAGACCTACGAGCAGTACTTC
. | TRBJ2-1 | . | TRBV5-6 | CASSFPRQSIEQFF | TGTGCCAGCAGCTTCCCCCGCCAGAGTATTGAGCAGTTCTTC
TRBD2 | TRBJ2-3 | few | TRBV4-1 | CASSQVTSGRADTQYF | TGCGCCAGCAGCCAAGTGACTAGCGGGAGAGCAGATACGCAGTATTTT
TRBD1 | TRBJ2-7 | . | TRBV2 | CASRGQGRGYEQYF | TGTGCCAGCAGAGGACAGGGCCGGGGCTACGAGCAGTACTTC